Here is one T cell receptor (beta chain) with its context. The antigen is undetermined. The data stem from a study of cytomegalovirus exposure and HLA in healthy donors. PCR amplification relied on 60 Vbeta primers (plus 13 Jbeta primers). TCRdb's table, derived via immunoSEQ multiplex PCR, lists solely in-frame clones and lacks some. This sample yields 73,000 or so clones, of which roughly 79% are seen a single time; 6.3% belongs to the top ten. V lost 4 bases to trimming and J lost 3 bases; unmatched junction nucleotides: 3. This CDR3 contains 14 residues. The germline gives CDR1 SGHAT, CDR2 FQNNGV. Notes on the study in general: Later analysis revealed greater clonal expansion in HLA-associated TCR beta chains than in equally common others. Later analysis identified 16,951 TCR beta sequences associated with HLA alleles, using a false discovery rate threshold of 0.05.

This receptor was taken from a man aged 45-65 years in good health and CMV-seronegative. Sequencing was done on a sample of PBMCs. The chain uses TRBV11-2 and TRBJ1-3; 7 bases align to TRBD1. CDR3 in DNA: TGTGCCAGCAGCTCCCAGGGGGTTGGAAACACCATATATTTT. It specifies CASSSQGVGNTIYF.